Listed below are T cell receptor beta chains from one sample, sequenced in a study of cytomegalovirus exposure and HLA in healthy donors. Sequenced by immunoSEQ multiplex PCR; TCRdb stores in-frame clones only, minus some. The sample has 100,000 to 150,000 clones; 79% are singletons. Specimen: PBMCs. The receptor set was obtained from a man younger than 35 in good health and CMV-seronegative. Each CDR3 is given with its conserved first and last residue. Each record gives: J gene, D gene, clone size, V gene, CDR3 protein, CDR3 DNA. D genes are given only for firm matches. Rows give clone size only sometimes, using once, few, many, or a class for an expanded clone.

J: TRBJ2-2
D: .
size: .
V: TRBV19
CDR3: CASSMPPWGESNTGELFF
DNA: TGTGCCAGTAGTATGCCCCCTTGGGGGGAGAGTAACACCGGGGAGCTGTTTTTT

J: TRBJ2-6
D: TRBD2
size: .
V: TRBV30
CDR3: CAWSATSGPPRTGANVLTF
DNA: TGTGCCTGGAGTGCGACTAGCGGCCCACCAAGGACAGGGGCCAACGTCCTGACTTTC

J: TRBJ2-2
D: .
size: once
V: TRBV7-3
CDR3: CASSFGSTGELFF
DNA: TGTGCCAGCAGCTTCGGGTCTACCGGGGAGCTGTTTTTT

J: TRBJ2-7
D: TRBD1
size: .
V: TRBV15
CDR3: CATSPRQGSYEQYF
DNA: TGTGCCACCAGCCCGCGACAGGGCTCCTACGAGCAGTACTTC

J: TRBJ1-3
D: .
size: .
V: TRBV6-5
CDR3: CASTPRGSGNTIYF
DNA: TGTGCCAGCACTCCACGGGGCTCTGGAAACACCATATATTTT

J: TRBJ1-2
D: .
size: .
V: TRBV18
CDR3: CASSPSADPYKDGYTF
DNA: TGTGCCAGCTCACCATCGGCGGATCCTTATAAGGATGGCTACACCTTC

J: TRBJ1-6
D: TRBD1
size: .
V: TRBV6-6
CDR3: CASSVRDSVYF
DNA: TGTGCCAGCAGTGTACGGGACAGCGTTTACTTT

J: TRBJ2-7
D: TRBD2
size: .
V: TRBV27
CDR3: CASSLQGTSGSEEQYF
DNA: TGTGCCAGCAGTCTTCAAGGGACTAGCGGGAGCGAAGAGCAGTACTTC

J: TRBJ2-7
D: .
size: .
V: TRBV9
CDR3: CASSVGSQGPYEQYF
DNA: TGTGCCAGCAGCGTAGGCTCGCAGGGGCCCTACGAGCAGTACTTC

J: TRBJ2-6
D: .
size: .
V: TRBV7-9
CDR3: CASRGSTGSGANVLTF
DNA: TGTGCCAGCAGGGGATCAACAGGGTCTGGGGCCAACGTCCTGACTTTC

J: TRBJ1-2
D: .
size: once
V: TRBV7-8
CDR3: CASSLDPGLALGGYTF
DNA: TGTGCCAGCAGCCTAGATCCGGGTCTAGCGCTCGGTGGCTACACCTTC

J: TRBJ2-2
D: TRBD2
size: once
V: TRBV4-3
CDR3: CASSQIRSSGSNTGELFF
DNA: TGCGCCAGCAGCCAAATCAGGTCAAGCGGGAGTAACACCGGGGAGCTGTTTTTT

J: TRBJ1-1
D: TRBD1
size: .
V: TRBV30
CDR3: CAWRGQWNTEAFF
DNA: TGTGCCTGGAGGGGACAGTGGAACACTGAAGCTTTCTTT

J: TRBJ2-3
D: TRBD2
size: .
V: TRBV27
CDR3: CASSFGTTSDTQYF
DNA: TGTGCCAGCAGTTTCGGGACTACCTCAGATACGCAGTATTTT

J: TRBJ1-1
D: .
size: .
V: TRBV5-1
CDR3: CASSYRQKNEAFF
DNA: TGCGCCAGCAGCTATAGACAGAAGAATGAAGCTTTCTTT

J: TRBJ1-1
D: TRBD1
size: .
V: TRBV9
CDR3: CASSPRGTVNTEAFF
DNA: TGTGCCAGCAGCCCCCGAGGGACAGTGAACACTGAAGCTTTCTTT

J: TRBJ1-1
D: TRBD1
size: few
V: TRBV2
CDR3: CASSEGQGATEAFF
DNA: TGTGCCAGCAGTGAAGGACAGGGGGCCACTGAAGCTTTCTTT

J: TRBJ1-1
D: .
size: .
V: TRBV7-8
CDR3: CASSLERRATEAFF
DNA: TGTGCCAGCAGCTTAGAACGCAGGGCAACTGAAGCTTTCTTT

J: TRBJ2-7
D: .
size: .
V: TRBV7-2
CDR3: CASSLAGTGTYEQYF
DNA: TGTGCCAGTAGCTTAGCGGGGACAGGGACCTACGAGCAGTACTTC

J: TRBJ2-1
D: TRBD1
size: .
V: TRBV5-4
CDR3: CASSHPGTGYNEQFF
DNA: TGTGCCAGCAGTCACCCGGGGACAGGTTACAATGAGCAGTTCTTC

J: TRBJ2-7
D: .
size: .
V: TRBV2
CDR3: CASIPRSEPGLNYEQYF
DNA: TGTGCCAGCATTCCCAGAAGTGAGCCGGGACTTAACTACGAGCAGTACTTC

J: TRBJ2-1
D: TRBD1
size: .
V: TRBV9
CDR3: CASSAGVRDRIYNEQFF
DNA: TGTGCCAGCAGCGCGGGGGTCCGGGACAGGATCTACAATGAGCAGTTCTTC

J: TRBJ1-2
D: TRBD1
size: .
V: TRBV4-2
CDR3: CASSPQPARQGTSRSCTF
DNA: TGTGCCAGCAGCCCCCAACCTGCCCGACAGGGAACAAGTCGCAGCTGCACCTTC

J: TRBJ1-1
D: .
size: .
V: TRBV27
CDR3: CASRLTLTVPEAFF
DNA: TGTGCCAGCAGACTAACCTTAACTGTCCCTGAAGCTTTCTTT

J: TRBJ2-2
D: TRBD2
size: .
V: TRBV12-5
CDR3: CASGLPIAGGNTGELFF
DNA: TGTGCTAGTGGTTTGCCAATAGCGGGAGGGAACACCGGGGAGCTGTTTTTT

J: TRBJ2-7
D: TRBD2
size: .
V: TRBV7-9
CDR3: CASSPRTSGSYEQYF
DNA: TGTGCCAGCAGCCCAAGGACTAGCGGGAGTTACGAGCAGTACTTC

J: TRBJ2-3
D: TRBD1
size: .
V: TRBV5-1
CDR3: CASSSTGAGTDTQYF
DNA: TGCGCCAGCAGCTCAACAGGGGCGGGCACAGATACGCAGTATTTT

J: TRBJ2-7
D: .
size: once
V: TRBV2
CDR3: CASQRLNSGGAGAYEQYF
DNA: TGTGCCAGCCAGAGACTCAACTCAGGGGGCGCGGGGGCCTACGAGCAGTACTTC

J: TRBJ2-5
D: TRBD2
size: .
V: TRBV6-5
CDR3: CASSKGTSGRETQYF
DNA: TGTGCCAGCAGTAAGGGGACTAGCGGGAGAGAGACCCAGTACTTC

J: TRBJ2-3
D: .
size: few
V: TRBV30
CDR3: CAWSRGGPDTQYF
DNA: TGTGCCTGGAGTAGGGGGGGGCCAGATACGCAGTATTTT

J: TRBJ2-5
D: .
size: once
V: TRBV5-4
CDR3: CASSLGLASETQYF
DNA: TGTGCCAGCAGCTTGGGCCTAGCATCCGAGACCCAGTACTTC

J: TRBJ1-4
D: TRBD1
size: few
V: TRBV27
CDR3: CASRLWQGDEKLFF
DNA: TGTGCCAGCAGGTTATGGCAGGGGGATGAAAAACTGTTTTTT

J: TRBJ2-2
D: .
size: once
V: TRBV29-1
CDR3: CSVDYSRSNTGELFF
DNA: TGCAGCGTTGATTATAGCAGATCGAACACCGGGGAGCTGTTTTTT

J: TRBJ2-1
D: TRBD2
size: .
V: TRBV14
CDR3: CASSPSGREQFF
DNA: TGTGCCAGCAGCCCTAGCGGGCGTGAGCAGTTCTTC

J: TRBJ1-1
D: .
size: .
V: TRBV6-5
CDR3: CASSSGNTEAFF
DNA: TGTGCCAGTTCCTCGGGTAACACTGAAGCTTTCTTT

J: TRBJ2-7
D: .
size: .
V: TRBV11-2
CDR3: CASSLPGQGSYEQYF
DNA: TGTGCCAGCAGCTTACCTGGCCAGGGCTCCTACGAGCAGTACTTC

J: TRBJ2-3
D: .
size: .
V: TRBV9
CDR3: CASSPGHLISDTQYF
DNA: TGTGCCAGCAGCCCAGGCCACCTAATTTCGGATACGCAGTATTTT

J: TRBJ2-5
D: .
size: .
V: TRBV9
CDR3: CASTQAASPQVETQYF
DNA: TGTGCCAGCACCCAAGCGGCTAGCCCCCAAGTGGAGACCCAGTACTTC

J: TRBJ1-2
D: .
size: .
V: TRBV4-2
CDR3: CASSQSGTTNYGYTF
DNA: TGTGCCAGCAGCCAGTCCGGGACAACGAACTATGGCTACACCTTC

J: TRBJ2-4
D: .
size: .
V: TRBV19
CDR3: CASRAQLAGGTELAKNIQYF
DNA: TGTGCCAGTAGAGCCCAATTAGCCGGGGGAACCGAACTAGCCAAAAACATTCAGTACTTC

J: TRBJ2-5
D: TRBD2
size: .
V: TRBV9
CDR3: CASSVGGTMGQETQYF
DNA: TGTGCCAGCAGCGTTGGCGGGACTATGGGCCAAGAGACCCAGTACTTC

J: TRBJ2-3
D: TRBD2
size: .
V: TRBV30
CDR3: CAWSTSESVTGTQYF
DNA: TGTGCCTGGAGTACTAGCGAGAGTGTTACGGGTACGCAGTATTTT

J: TRBJ1-6
D: TRBD1
size: .
V: TRBV6-1
CDR3: CASSAYATGGDNSPLHF
DNA: TGTGCCAGCAGTGCCTATGCGACAGGGGGAGATAATTCACCCCTCCACTTT

J: TRBJ2-7
D: TRBD2
size: .
V: TRBV19
CDR3: CASSTRRLAGGPREQYF
DNA: TGTGCCAGTAGTACTCGCCGACTAGCGGGAGGGCCGAGGGAGCAGTACTTC

J: TRBJ2-1
D: .
size: .
V: TRBV2
CDR3: CATESTGSSYNEQFF
DNA: TGTGCCACAGAGTCGACGGGGAGCTCCTACAATGAGCAGTTCTTC

J: TRBJ1-5
D: TRBD1
size: .
V: TRBV6-5
CDR3: CASSRQGLGQPQHF
DNA: TGTGCCAGCAGTCGACAGGGGCTTGGTCAGCCCCAGCATTTT

J: TRBJ1-1
D: TRBD1
size: once
V: TRBV14
CDR3: CASTTGVGTEAFF
DNA: TGTGCCAGCACGACAGGGGTTGGCACTGAAGCTTTCTTT